Listed here are 20 T cell receptor beta chains from one sample, sequenced in a study of T cell responses to AZD1222 COVID-19 vaccine. The method was immunoSEQ multiplex PCR; TCRdb's version includes in-frame clones alone and lacks a portion of them. Found here are roughly 120,000 clones, about nine tenths of them singletons; the top ten hold 2% to 3%. Here the sequenced sample was peripheral blood, taken 28 days after the second AZD1222 dose. The receptors here all came from an adult who received the AZD1222 COVID-19 vaccine.

The chain carries TRBV6-4 and TRBJ1-5, with a tentative D call TRBD1 (5 bases). V dropped 2 bases and J dropped 6 bases, with 8 bases sitting between them. This CDR3 is 13 amino acids long. The germline gives CDR1 MRHNA, CDR2 SNTAGT. The CDR3 reads CASSDTQGQPQHF. CDR3 nucleotide sequence: TGTGCCAGCAGTGACACCCAGGGTCAGCCCCAGCATTTT.

The gene calls are TRBV18 and TRBJ1-4, with TRBD1 matching 7 bases. The junction had 3 bases not matched to a gene; V was cut back by 6 bases and J by 2 bases. The CDR3 consists of 14 residues. The germline CDR1 and CDR2 sequences are KGHSH and LQKENI. The CDR3 loop reads CASSPDRTNEKLFF. The CDR3 DNA follows: TGTGCCAGCTCCCCGGACAGGACTAATGAAAAACTGTTTTTT.

The chain joins TRBV10-3 to TRBJ1-6; 7 nucleotides line up with TRBD1. V was clipped by 0 bases and J by 7 bases; unmatched bases: 9. Germline CDR1 reads ENHRY; CDR2 reads SYGVKD. The CDR3 consists of 17 residues. The CDR3 DNA follows: TGTGCCATCAGTGAGTCCACCGGTCAAGGGGGCAATTCACCCCTCCACTTT. Protein: CAISESTGQGGNSPLHF.

This sequence joins TRBV19 and TRBJ1-5, with 8 bases fitting TRBD1. After removal of 1 base from V and 7 bases from J, the junction contained 9 bases not matched to a gene. The CDR3 loop spans 16 amino acids. CDR1 LNHDA and CDR2 SQIVND come from the germline V gene (reference sequence). CDR3 sequence reads: CASSIGQGMGGQPQHF. DNA for the CDR3: TGTGCCAGTAGTATAGGACAGGGGATGGGAGGGCAGCCCCAGCATTTT.

This clone was observed a handful of times. This chain links TRBV29-1 with TRBJ2-1; 7 bases align to TRBD2. Per germline, CDR1 SQVTM and CDR2 ANQGSEA. The CDR3 extends over 12 amino acids. V shed 6 bases, J shed 7 bases, and the junction held 6 bases outside the gene matches. For the CDR3, the DNA is TGCAGCGTGGAGCGGGGTCGGAATGAGCAGTTCTTC. Its translation is CSVERGRNEQFF.

This clone was counted between two and nine times. This sequence joins TRBV27 and TRBJ2-5, with D perhaps TRBD2 (5 bases). The germline gives CDR1 MNHEY, CDR2 SMNVEV (reference sequence). The CDR3 runs 13 residues. V was cut by 6 bases and J by 6 bases, with 14 bases left in between. Here the CDR3 reads CASSSTRRQTQYF. CDR3 DNA sequence: TGTGCCAGCAGCTCTACTAGGCGGCAGACCCAGTACTTC.

This clone was detected only once. CDR3 sequence: CASSPGQPSNTGELFF. For the CDR3, the DNA is TGTGCCAGCTCACCGGGACAGCCCTCGAACACCGGGGAGCTGTTTTTT. The chain uses TRBV18 and TRBJ2-2; TRBD1 matches at 7 bases. The CDR3 runs to 16 residues. CDR1 is KGHSH, CDR2 LQKENI, per germline. V trimming: 3 bases; J trimming: 0 bases; junction bases outside the gene matches: 4.

The rearrangement uses TRBV4-1 and TRBJ1-3, with unresolved D. CDR1 and CDR2 from the germline V gene are MGHRA and YSYEKL. V lost 3 bases and J 0 bases, leaving 9 bases between the germline ends. The CDR3 is 15 amino acids. The CDR3 DNA reads as TGCGCCAGCAGCCAGATAGGCGGCTCTGGAAACACCATATATTTT. Encoded protein: CASSQIGGSGNTIYF.

This clone was picked up a small number of times. The rearrangement joins TRBV4-1 to TRBJ1-5; possibly TRBD1 for D (6 bases). This CDR3 contains 15 residues. V was trimmed by 4 bases and J by 0 bases, leaving 10 bases between them. Per the germline V gene, CDR1 is MGHRA and CDR2 is YSYEKL. CDR3 protein: CASSPRQVSNQPQHF. The CDR3 DNA reads TGCGCCAGCAGCCCCCGACAGGTTAGCAATCAGCCCCAGCATTTT.

This chain connects TRBV18 to TRBJ2-7, with 8 bases fitting TRBD1. This CDR3 is built from 16 residues. Germline-derived CDR1 and CDR2 are KGHSH and LQKENI. The V and J ends lost 0 bases and 2 bases, in that order; junction bases with no gene match: 6. The CDR3 DNA is TGTGCCAGCTCACCACCTCCTTCGACAGGGGCCTACGAGCAGTACTTC. This gives the protein CASSPPPSTGAYEQYF.

This clone was seen only once. The chain uses TRBV4-1 and TRBJ1-6; possible D gene TRBD1, 5 bases. Trimming took off 0 bases at V and 10 bases at J, with 7 bases between the two ends. The CDR3 loop spans 13 amino acids. In germline, CDR1 is MGHRA, CDR2 YSYEKL. In DNA, the CDR3 is TGCGCCAGCAGCCAAGACAGGGACTCACCCCTCCACTTT. This codes for CASSQDRDSPLHF.

The chain joins TRBV5-4 to TRBJ1-6; D unclear. The CDR3 is 14 residues long. The V end was cut by 3 bases, the J end by 7 bases, with 11 bases between. Germline lookup yields CDR1 SGHNT and CDR2 YYREEE (reference sequence). As DNA, the CDR3 is TGTGCCAGCAGCTCCGCAGGAGAGAATTCACCCCTCCACTTT. It translates to CASSSAGENSPLHF.

This chain connects TRBV5-1 to TRBJ1-6; D remains ambiguous. The germline V gene has CDR1 SGHRS and CDR2 YFSETQ. The CDR3 length is 15 residues. V dropped 0 bases and J dropped 9 bases, with 13 bases sitting between them. The CDR3 is CASSLGVGASSPLHF. The CDR3 DNA reads as TGCGCCAGCAGCTTGGGGGTGGGCGCAAGTTCACCCCTCCACTTT.

The V call is TRBV5-1, the J call TRBJ2-1; TRBD2 matches 12 bases. The CDR3 runs 16 residues. Germline lookup yields CDR1 SGHRS and CDR2 YFSETQ. V shed 7 bases, J shed 1 base, and the junction held 6 bases outside the gene matches. CDR3 DNA: TGCGCCAGCGGGTCTAGCGGGGGGGCTTCCTACAATGAGCAGTTCTTC. Protein product: CASGSSGGASYNEQFF.

The genes are TRBV7-2 and TRBJ2-7; the match to TRBD2 covers 11 bases. The CDR3 length is 15 residues. J was trimmed by 1 base and V by 11 bases; bases with no gene match: 10. The V gene's germline CDR1 is SGHTA and CDR2 FQGNSA. The CDR3 sequence: CASSGTSGNSYEQYF. The CDR3 DNA reads TGTGCCTCCTCCGGGACTAGCGGAAATTCCTACGAGCAGTACTTC. Drawing the rest from reference TRBV7-2 and TRBJ2-7, the complete variable domain is GAGVSQSPSNKVTEKGKDVELRCDPISGHTALYWYRQSLGQGLEFLIYFQGNSAPDKSGLPSDRFSAERTGGSVSTLTIQRTQQEDSAVYLCASSGTSGNSYEQYFGPGTRLTVT.

J is TRBJ2-3 and V is TRBV4-3, with 8 bases lining up with TRBD2. CDR1 and CDR2 from the germline V gene are LGHNA and YSLEER. After removal of 0 bases from V and 4 bases from J, the junction contained 12 bases not matched to a gene. The CDR3 has 18 residues. The CDR3 protein is CASSQDFGSGATPDTQYF. Written as DNA, the CDR3 is TGCGCCAGCAGCCAAGATTTTGGTAGCGGGGCCACCCCAGATACGCAGTATTTT.

The chain recombines TRBV6-2 or TRBV6-3 with TRBJ2-1; maybe TRBD1 (7 bases). The CDR3 is made up of 11 amino acids. Germline V gene data show CDR1 as MNHEY and CDR2 as SVGEGT. V shed 6 bases and J shed 14 bases, with 14 bases lying between them. The CDR3 DNA sequence: TGTGCCAGCAGCCGGGGGACAGCGGAGTTCTTC. It encodes CASSRGTAEFF.

V is TRBV15 and J is TRBJ1-5, with D possibly TRBD1 on 5 matching bases. Trimming pared 0 bases from V and 5 bases from J, leaving 8 bases between. Germline-derived CDR1 and CDR2 are LNHNV and YYDKDF (reference sequence). There are 14 residues in the CDR3. The CDR3 bases are TGTGCCACCAGCAGAGATAAAGGGGATCAGCCCCAGCATTTT. This sequence encodes CATSRDKGDQPQHF.

V and J are TRBV27 and TRBJ2-7, with 8 bases matching TRBD1. Germline V gene lookup returns CDR1 MNHEY and CDR2 SMNVEV (reference sequence). After removal of 4 bases from V and 1 base from J, the junction contained 0 bases not matched to a gene. The CDR3 contains 13 residues. CDR3 loop: CASSWDRSYEQYF. In DNA form, the CDR3 reads TGTGCCAGCAGTTGGGACAGGTCCTACGAGCAGTACTTC.

The chain is built from TRBV11-2 and TRBJ2-1; no clear D. Germline V CDR1 and CDR2: SGHAT, FQNNGV. The CDR3 length is 14 residues. V lost 0 bases to trimming and J lost 13 bases, with 16 bases between them. DNA for the CDR3: TGTGCCAGCAGCTTAGATTGGCCACAAAGATTTCAGTTCTTC. Its protein is CASSLDWPQRFQFF.